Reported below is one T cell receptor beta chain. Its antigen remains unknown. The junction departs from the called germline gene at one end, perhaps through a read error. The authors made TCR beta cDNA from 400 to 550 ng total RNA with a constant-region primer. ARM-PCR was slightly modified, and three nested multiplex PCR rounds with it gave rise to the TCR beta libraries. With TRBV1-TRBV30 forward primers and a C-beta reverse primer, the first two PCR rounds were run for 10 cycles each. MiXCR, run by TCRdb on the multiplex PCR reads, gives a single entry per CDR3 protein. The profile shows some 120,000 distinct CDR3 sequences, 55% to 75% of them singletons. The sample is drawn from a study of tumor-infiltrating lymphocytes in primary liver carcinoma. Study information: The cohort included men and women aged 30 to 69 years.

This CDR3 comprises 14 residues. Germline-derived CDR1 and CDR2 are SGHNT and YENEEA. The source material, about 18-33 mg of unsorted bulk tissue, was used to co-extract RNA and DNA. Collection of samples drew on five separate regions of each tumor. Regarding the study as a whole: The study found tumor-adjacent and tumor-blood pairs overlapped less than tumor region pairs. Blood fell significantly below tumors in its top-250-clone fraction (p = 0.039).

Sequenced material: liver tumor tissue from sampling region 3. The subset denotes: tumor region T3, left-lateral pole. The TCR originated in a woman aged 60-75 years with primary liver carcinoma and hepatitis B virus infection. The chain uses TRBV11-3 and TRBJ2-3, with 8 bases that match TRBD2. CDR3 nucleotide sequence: TGTACCAGCAGATTCAGGACTAGCACAGATACGCGGTATTTT. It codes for CTSRFRTSTDTRYF.